This T cell receptor (beta chain) was identified in a study of TIL therapy for anti-PD-1-resistant metastatic lung cancer. Study at large: By whole-exome sequencing, median non-synonymous tumor mutation burden was roughly 1.6 mutations per megabase.

As to time point: pre-treatment sample, taken before nivolumab and TIL therapy. Trimming cost V 1 base and J 3 bases, with 15 bases left between them. The CDR3 loop spans 16 amino acids. CDR1 and CDR2 from the germline V gene are SGHAT and FQNNGV. The libraries were made with immunoSEQ v3. Produced via immunoSEQ multiplex PCR; TCRdb's table is partial and in-frame only. Altogether tens of thousands of clones are present, 80% to 90% being singletons, with the ten largest covering 5%. The chain recombines TRBV11-2 with TRBJ1-1; tentatively, D is TRBD1 (6 bases). This TCR was sampled from a person aged 25 to 80 with non-small cell lung cancer. The specimen comprised blood, sampled at baseline. The chain's CDR3 is CASSLALWGADTEAFF. CDR3 DNA: TGTGCCAGCAGCTTAGCATTATGGGGGGCGGACACTGAAGCTTTCTTT.